This T cell receptor (beta chain) was identified during a study of shared clonotypes between healthy human individuals. On this clone itself: This sample includes further DNA sequences coding for the same CDR3.

Genomic DNA for unsorted samples was obtained from tens of millions of PBMCs. Around 30,000 T cell genomes, or around 300 ng DNA, went into unsorted PBMC replicate PCRs. This table comes from immunoSEQ multiplex PCR, and its TCRdb copy is limited to in-frame clones, with some not included. This sample yields 490,000 or so clones, of which 79% are seen a single time; approximately 12% belongs to the top ten. V was shortened by 0 bases and J by 6 bases, with 7 bases between the two germline ends. CDR1 and CDR2 from the germline V gene are GTSNPN and SVGIG (reference sequence). CDR3 length equals 12 residues.

The sequence came from a woman aged 35 to 49 in good health. Some clones in this sample may be carry-over from other donors' samples. The chain carries TRBV30 and TRBJ2-3; D remains unclear. Input material: PBMCs. As DNA, the CDR3 is TGTGCCTGGAGTGTACTGAGGGATACGCAGTATTTT. Amino acids: CAWSVLRDTQYF.